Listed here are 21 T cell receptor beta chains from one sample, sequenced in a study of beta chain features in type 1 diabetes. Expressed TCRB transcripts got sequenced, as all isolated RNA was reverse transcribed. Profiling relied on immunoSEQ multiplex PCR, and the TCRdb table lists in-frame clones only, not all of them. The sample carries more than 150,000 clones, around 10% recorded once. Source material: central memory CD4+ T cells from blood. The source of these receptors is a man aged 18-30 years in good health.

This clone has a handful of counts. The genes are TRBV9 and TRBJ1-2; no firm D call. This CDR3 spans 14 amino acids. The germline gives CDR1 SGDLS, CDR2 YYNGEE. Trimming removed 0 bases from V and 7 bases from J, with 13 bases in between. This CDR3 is CASSVEALGTGYTF. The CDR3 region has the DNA TGTGCCAGCAGCGTAGAAGCGCTGGGCACTGGCTACACCTTC. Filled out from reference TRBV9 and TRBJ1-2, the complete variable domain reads DSGVTQTPKHLITATGQRVTLRCSPRSGDLSVYWYQQSLDQGLQFLIQYYNGEERAKGNILERFSAQQFPDLHSELNLSSLELGDSALYFCASSVEALGTGYTFGSGTRLTVV.

DNA of the CDR3: TGTGCCAGCAGCTTAGCCCGGGTATCGTGGACCGGGGAGCTGTTTTTT. This encodes CASSLARVSWTGELFF. J is TRBJ2-2 and V is TRBV7-4; D gene ambiguous. V was clipped by 0 bases and J by 5 bases, with 13 bases between them. This CDR3 comprises 16 residues. Per the germline V gene, CDR1 is SGHVT and CDR2 is SQSDAQ.

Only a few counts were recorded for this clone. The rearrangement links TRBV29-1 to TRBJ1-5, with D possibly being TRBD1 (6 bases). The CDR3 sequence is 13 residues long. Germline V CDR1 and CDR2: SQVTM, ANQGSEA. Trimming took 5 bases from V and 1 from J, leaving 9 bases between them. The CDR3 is CSVIGQSNQPQHF. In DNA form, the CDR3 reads TGCAGCGTTATAGGACAGAGCAATCAGCCCCAGCATTTT.

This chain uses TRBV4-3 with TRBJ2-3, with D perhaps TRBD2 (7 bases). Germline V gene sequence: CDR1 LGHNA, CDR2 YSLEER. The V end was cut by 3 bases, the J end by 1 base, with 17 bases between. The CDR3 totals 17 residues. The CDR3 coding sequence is TGCGCCAGCAGCCACGGAAGGGGGGGCGCGGGCACAGATACGCAGTATTTT. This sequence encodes CASSHGRGGAGTDTQYF.

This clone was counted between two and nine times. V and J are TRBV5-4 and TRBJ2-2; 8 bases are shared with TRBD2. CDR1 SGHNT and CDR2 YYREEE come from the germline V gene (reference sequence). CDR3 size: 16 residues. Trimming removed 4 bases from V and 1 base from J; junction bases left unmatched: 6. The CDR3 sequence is CASSPGGRVNTGELFF. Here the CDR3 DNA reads TGTGCCAGCAGCCCGGGAGGGAGGGTGAACACCGGGGAGCTGTTTTTT.

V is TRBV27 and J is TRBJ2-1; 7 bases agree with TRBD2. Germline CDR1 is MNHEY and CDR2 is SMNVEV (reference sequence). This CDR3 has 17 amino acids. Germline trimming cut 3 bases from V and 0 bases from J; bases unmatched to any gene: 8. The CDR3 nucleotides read TGTGCCAGCAGTTTCTTCCCGGGAGGTAGCTCCTACAATGAGCAGTTCTTC. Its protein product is CASSFFPGGSSYNEQFF.

CDR3: CASVNPNQRNSPLHF. The CDR3 DNA sequence: TGTGCCAGCGTCAATCCGAACCAGAGGAATTCACCCCTCCACTTT. The rearrangement links TRBV28 to TRBJ1-6; D gene ambiguous. V lost 8 bases, J lost 7 bases, and 18 bases lay in between. The CDR3 is 15 amino acids. The germline gives CDR1 MDHEN, CDR2 SYDVKM.

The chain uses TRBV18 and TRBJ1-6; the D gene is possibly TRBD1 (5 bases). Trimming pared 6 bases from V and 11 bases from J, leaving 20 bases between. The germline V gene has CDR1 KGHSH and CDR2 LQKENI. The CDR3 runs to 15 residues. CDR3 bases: TGTGCCAGCTCGCTAGAGGGTGGGGACCGGGCACCCCTCCACTTT. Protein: CASSLEGGDRAPLHF.

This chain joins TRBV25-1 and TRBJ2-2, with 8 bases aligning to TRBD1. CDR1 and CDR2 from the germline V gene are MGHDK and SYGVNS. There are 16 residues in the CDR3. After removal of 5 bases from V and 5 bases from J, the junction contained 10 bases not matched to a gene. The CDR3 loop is CASSHRQGSKTGELFF. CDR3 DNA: TGTGCCAGCAGTCATAGACAGGGGAGTAAGACCGGGGAGCTGTTTTTT. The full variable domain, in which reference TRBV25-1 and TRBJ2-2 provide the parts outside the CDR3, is EADIYQTPRYLVIGTGKKITLECSQTMGHDKMYWYQQDPGMELHLIHYSYGVNSTEKGDLSSESTVSRIRTEHFPLTLESARPSHTSQYLCASSHRQGSKTGELFFGEGSRLTVL.

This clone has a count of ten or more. Here the CDR3 reads CASSLSSGANVLTF. The CDR3 DNA reads as TGCGCCAGCAGCTTGAGCTCTGGGGCCAACGTCCTGACTTTC. The gene calls are TRBV5-1 and TRBJ2-6; D ambiguous. Trimming cost V 1 base and J 0 bases, with 2 bases left between them. The CDR3 contains 14 residues. Germline loops: CDR1 SGHRS, CDR2 YFSETQ.

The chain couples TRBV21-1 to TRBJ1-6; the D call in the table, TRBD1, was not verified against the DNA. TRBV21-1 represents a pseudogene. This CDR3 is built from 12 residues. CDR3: CASSHQNSPLHF. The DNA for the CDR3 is TGTGCCAGCAGCCATCAAAATTCACCCCTCCACTTT.

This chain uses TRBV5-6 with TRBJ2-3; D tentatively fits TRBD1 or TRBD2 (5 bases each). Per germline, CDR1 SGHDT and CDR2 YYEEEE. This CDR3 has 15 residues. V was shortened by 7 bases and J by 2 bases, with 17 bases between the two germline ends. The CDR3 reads CASHLFRDATDTQYF. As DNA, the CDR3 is TGTGCCAGCCACCTCTTCCGGGACGCCACAGATACGCAGTATTTT.

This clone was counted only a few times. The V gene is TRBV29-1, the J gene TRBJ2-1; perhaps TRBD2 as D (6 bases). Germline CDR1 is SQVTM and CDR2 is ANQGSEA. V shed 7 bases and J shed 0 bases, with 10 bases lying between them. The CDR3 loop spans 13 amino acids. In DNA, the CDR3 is TGCAGCGCCTCCGGGAGCTCCTACAATGAGCAGTTCTTC. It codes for CSASGSSYNEQFF.

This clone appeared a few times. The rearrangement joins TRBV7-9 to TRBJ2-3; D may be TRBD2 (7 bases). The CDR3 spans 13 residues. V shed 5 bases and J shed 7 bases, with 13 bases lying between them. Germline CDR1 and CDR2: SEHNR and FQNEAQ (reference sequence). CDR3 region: CASSLEGGNTQYF. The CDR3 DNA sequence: TGTGCCAGCAGCCTCGAGGGGGGGAATACGCAGTATTTT. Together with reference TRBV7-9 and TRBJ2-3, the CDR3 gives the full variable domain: DTGVSQNPRHKITKRGQNVTFRCDPISEHNRLYWYRQTLGQGPEFLTYFQNEAQLEKSRLLSDRFSAERPKGSFSTLEIQRTEQGDSAMYLCASSLEGGNTQYFGPGTRLTVL.

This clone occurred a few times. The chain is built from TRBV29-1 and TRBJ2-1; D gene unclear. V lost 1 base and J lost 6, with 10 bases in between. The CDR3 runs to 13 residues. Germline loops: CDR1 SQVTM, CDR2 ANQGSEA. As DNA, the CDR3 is TGCAGCGTTGAAGGGGATTCAGGCAATGAGCAGTTCTTC. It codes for CSVEGDSGNEQFF.

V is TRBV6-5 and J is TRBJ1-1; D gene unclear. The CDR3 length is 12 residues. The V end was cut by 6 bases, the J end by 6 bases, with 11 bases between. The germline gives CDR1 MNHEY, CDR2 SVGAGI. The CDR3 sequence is CASSGPGAEAFF. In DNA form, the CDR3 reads TGTGCCAGCAGCGGCCCCGGAGCTGAAGCTTTCTTT.

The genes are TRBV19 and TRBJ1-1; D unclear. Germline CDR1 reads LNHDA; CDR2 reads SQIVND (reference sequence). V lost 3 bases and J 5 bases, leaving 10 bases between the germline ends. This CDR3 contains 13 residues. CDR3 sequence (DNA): TGTGCCAGTAGTATTGCACGGCCGACTGAAGCTTTCTTT. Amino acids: CASSIARPTEAFF.

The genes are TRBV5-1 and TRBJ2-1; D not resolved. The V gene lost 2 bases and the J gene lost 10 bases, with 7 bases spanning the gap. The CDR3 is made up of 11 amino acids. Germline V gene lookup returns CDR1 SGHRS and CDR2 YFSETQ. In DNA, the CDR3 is TGCGCCAGCAGCTTAAACTACGAGCAGTTCTTC. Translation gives CASSLNYEQFF.

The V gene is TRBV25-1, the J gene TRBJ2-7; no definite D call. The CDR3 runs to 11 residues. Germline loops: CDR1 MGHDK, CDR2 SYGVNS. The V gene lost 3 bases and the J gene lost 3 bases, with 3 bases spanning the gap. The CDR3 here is CASSEDYEQYF. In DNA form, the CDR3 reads TGTGCCAGCAGTGAGGACTACGAGCAGTACTTC.

The CDR3 reads CSVVPRGHEQFF. The CDR3 coding sequence is TGCAGCGTGGTCCCCAGGGGGCATGAGCAGTTCTTC. This chain connects TRBV29-1 to TRBJ2-1; 8 bases are shared with TRBD1. Germline CDR1 is SQVTM and CDR2 is ANQGSEA. V lost 6 bases, J lost 8 bases, and 6 bases stayed unmatched. This CDR3 contains 12 residues.

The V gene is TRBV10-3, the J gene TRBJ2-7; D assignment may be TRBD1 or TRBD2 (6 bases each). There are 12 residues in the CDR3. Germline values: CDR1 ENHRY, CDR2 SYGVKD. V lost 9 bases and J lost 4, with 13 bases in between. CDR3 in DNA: TGTGCCATAGGGGGGTCGGGGTACGAGCAGTACTTC. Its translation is CAIGGSGYEQYF.